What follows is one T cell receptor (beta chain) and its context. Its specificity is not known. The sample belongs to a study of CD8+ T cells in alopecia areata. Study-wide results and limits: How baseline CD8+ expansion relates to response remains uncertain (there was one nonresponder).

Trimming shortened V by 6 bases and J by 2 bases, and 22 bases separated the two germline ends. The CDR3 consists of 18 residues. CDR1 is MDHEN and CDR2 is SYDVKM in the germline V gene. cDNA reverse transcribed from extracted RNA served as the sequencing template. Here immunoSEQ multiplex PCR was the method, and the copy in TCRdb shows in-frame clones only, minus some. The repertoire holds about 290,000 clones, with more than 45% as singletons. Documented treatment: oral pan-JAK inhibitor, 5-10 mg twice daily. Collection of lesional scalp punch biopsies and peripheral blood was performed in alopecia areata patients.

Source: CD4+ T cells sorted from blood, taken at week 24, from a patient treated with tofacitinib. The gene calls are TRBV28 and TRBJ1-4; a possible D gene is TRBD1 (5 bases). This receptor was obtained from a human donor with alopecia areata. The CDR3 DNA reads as TGTGCCAGCAGCCCCATGGGAGACTCAGGGCTGACTAATGAAAAACTGTTTTTT. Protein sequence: CASSPMGDSGLTNEKLFF.